This T cell receptor (beta chain) was recorded in a study of shared clonotypes between healthy human individuals. V was clipped by 4 bases and J by 4 bases, with 14 bases between them. Germline V gene lookup returns CDR1 SGHRS and CDR2 YFSETQ. The CDR3 sequence is 14 residues long. Using immunoSEQ multiplex PCR, the repertoire was profiled, and TCRdb retains in-frame clones only, with some absent. In the table there are hundreds of thousands of clones, about 74% of which are singletons. Sequencing was performed on memory CD4+ T cells sorted from blood. Regarding subset: CD45RA-negative fraction. The rearrangement uses TRBV5-1 and TRBJ1-1; TRBD1 might be the D (5 bases). The TCR was taken from a woman aged 25 to 39 in good health. Here the CDR3 DNA reads TGCGCCAGCAGCGCGACTACAGGAGGCACTGAAGCTTTCTTT. Its protein is CASSATTGGTEAFF.